Listed below are T cell receptor beta chains from one sample, sequenced in a study of tumor T cells in aggressive B-cell lymphoma. Some clones are missing from TCRdb's copy, which holds only in-frame ones; the method was immunoSEQ multiplex PCR. This sample yields around 400 clones, of which approximately 91% are seen a single time; roughly an eighth belongs to the top ten. The sample consisted of tumor tissue. These TCRs come from an adult with diffuse large B cell lymphoma. CDR3s include the opening cysteine and the closing phenylalanine or tryptophan. The D gene is left open where the match is weak. The size of a clone is reported for some rows only, either as once, few or many, or as a class for expanded clones.

d_call clone_size j_call v_call cdr3_nt cdr3_aa
. . TRBJ2-5 TRBV14 TGTGCCAGCAGCCAAGATCTAGCGCGAATGACCCAGTACTTC CASSQDLARMTQYF
. . TRBJ2-7 TRBV5-1 TGCGCCAGCAGCTTGGGGGACTCGACAGGGTACGAGCAGTACTTC CASSLGDSTGYEQYF
. . TRBJ2-5 TRBV25-1 TGTGCCAGCAGTCAGGGGCAAGAGACCCAGTACTTC CASSQGQETQYF
. . TRBJ1-5 TRBV21-1 TGTGCCAGCAGCAAAGCGCAGGGGGCATTCTCACTATCACTCAATCAGCCCCAGCATTTT CASSKAQGAFSLSLNQPQHF
. . TRBJ1-2 TRBV5-1 TGCGCCAGCAGCTCCGGGATGGGTGCTAACTATGGCTACACCTTC CASSSGMGANYGYTF
TRBD1 . TRBJ1-4 TRBV27 TGTGCCAGCAGTTTAAGCATGACAGGGTTGCTGTTTTTT CASSLSMTGLLFF
. . TRBJ2-7 TRBV15 TGTGCCACCAGCAGAGTGGATAGGGGGATCTACGAGCAGTACTTC CATSRVDRGIYEQYF
. . TRBJ2-5 TRBV19 TGTGCCAGTAGCCAGGGCACCCAGCAGACCCAGTACTTC CASSQGTQQTQYF
TRBD2 . TRBJ2-1 TRBV28 TGTGCCAGCAGTCCCCGTTTGGGCGGGGGGGCCTACAATGAGCAGTTCTTC CASSPRLGGGAYNEQFF
TRBD1 once TRBJ2-7 TRBV28 TGTGCCAGCGGCCTATACAGGGGAGAGGACGAGCAGTACTTC CASGLYRGEDEQYF
. . TRBJ1-5 TRBV9 TGTGCCAGCAGCGTAGGGCAGGGCCGCAATCAGCCCCAGCATTTT CASSVGQGRNQPQHF
. . TRBJ1-6 TRBV5-1 TGCGCCAGCAGCTTGGAGGACAGCTCCTATAATTCCCCCCTCCACTTT CASSLEDSSYNSPLHF
TRBD2 . TRBJ2-1 TRBV4-1 TGCGCCAGCAGCCTTAGTAGGGAGGGCCACAATGAGCAGTTCTTC CASSLSREGHNEQFF